This T cell receptor beta chain was sequenced during a study of T cells in Graves' hyperthyroidism and ophthalmopathy. Broader study findings: Blood held most thyroid clonotypes expanded above 0.001 frequency. A model of 13 V-J pairs discriminated ophthalmopathy from stable hyperthyroidism.

This clonotype has only a few counts. Antigen: not known. Amplification of TCR beta CDR3 regions used RNA as the template. The HTBI primer set was used in a first-round RT-PCR of the TCR CDR3. TCRdb reprocessed the multiplex PCR reads via MiXCR and lists one record per CDR3 protein. The repertoire includes over 450,000 distinct CDR3 sequences, 15% to 20% of them detected once, and approximately 16% sits in the top ten. The CDR3 has 12 amino acids. Germline CDR1 ENHRY, CDR2 SYGVKD. V lost 7 bases to trimming and J lost 6 bases; unmatched junction nucleotides: 2. V usage is TRBV10-3 and J usage is TRBJ2-1; TRBD1 matches 8 bases. This receptor was taken from a young woman with Graves' ophthalmopathy. Material: blood. The CDR3 protein is CAIKTGGNEQFF. CDR3 DNA: TGTGCCATCAAAACAGGGGGCAATGAGCAGTTCTTC.